Below, 10 T cell receptor beta chains from the same sample are listed, as sequenced in a study of human T cells and chemical hapten exposure. As to time point: patch test 1, 2 weeks after DPC sensitization. As to treatment: therapeutic diphenylcyclopropenone sensitization with weekly scalp DPC. In TCRdb, the RACE reads were re-called with MiXCR into one record per CDR3 protein. Of 150,000 to 200,000 distinct CDR3 sequences listed, around 15% are singletons. This sample comprised whole blood, obtained in connection with sensitization to the hapten diphenylcyclopropenone (DPC). Receptors originate from a woman in her 30s with alopecia areata. Some clones in this sample may be carry-over from other donors' samples.

This clonotype has more than one count but fewer than ten. The CDR3 loop reads CASRRGSGNTEAFF. CDR3 coding DNA: TGTGCCAGCAGGCGGGGGTCGGGGAACACTGAAGCTTTCTTT. This rearrangement joins TRBV27 to TRBJ1-1; D might be TRBD1 (5 bases). The V gene's germline CDR1 is MNHEY and CDR2 SMNVEV (reference sequence). V lost 6 bases to trimming and J lost 1 base, with 12 bases between them. The CDR3 totals 14 residues.

Written as DNA, the CDR3 is TGCGCCAGCAGCTTCGGGGCAACGATGAACACTGAAGCTTTCTTT. It encodes CASSFGATMNTEAFF. The rearrangement links TRBV5-1 to TRBJ1-1; tentatively, D is TRBD1 (5 bases). This CDR3 has 15 amino acids. Trimming shortened V by 2 bases and J by 0 bases, and 11 bases separated the two germline ends. Germline values: CDR1 SGHRS, CDR2 YFSETQ.

This rearrangement joins TRBV4-1 to TRBJ1-4; D uncertain. Germline V gene lookup returns CDR1 MGHRA and CDR2 YSYEKL. This CDR3 region has 12 residues. The V and J ends lost 1 base and 10 bases respectively, with 7 bases between them. The CDR3 sequence: CASSQVAGKLFF. Written as DNA, the CDR3 is TGCGCCAGCAGCCAAGTTGCTGGAAAACTGTTTTTT.

The chain links TRBV4-1 to TRBJ2-7, with unresolved D. Germline CDR1 MGHRA, CDR2 YSYEKL. The V and J ends lost 2 bases and 2 bases respectively, with 10 bases between them. The CDR3 extends over 14 amino acids. CDR3 coding DNA: TGCGCCAGCAGCCAAAGCCCTGGGACCTACGAGCAGTACTTC. This translates into CASSQSPGTYEQYF.

This chain uses TRBV7-8 with TRBJ1-1, with 10 positions matching TRBD1. Looked up from germline, CDR1 is SGHVS and CDR2 is FQNEAQ. J gave up 1 base and V 5 bases, and 4 bases lay outside the gene matches. The CDR3 is 15 residues long. The CDR3 DNA is TGTGCCAGCAGCCTTAGACAGGGGGCGAACACTGAAGCTTTCTTT. Amino acids: CASSLRQGANTEAFF.

The rearrangement uses TRBV4-3 and TRBJ2-1, with TRBD2 as a possible D gene (7 bases). The CDR3 has 16 residues. Germline V lookup: CDR1 LGHNA, CDR2 YSLEER. V was clipped by 1 base and J by 2 bases, with 12 bases between them. CDR3 amino acids: CASSQVGGGAYNEQFF. The CDR3 bases are TGCGCCAGCAGCCAAGTAGGGGGGGGCGCCTACAATGAGCAGTTCTTC.

The chain uses TRBV9 and TRBJ1-1; D gene unclear. The V gene lost 0 bases and the J gene lost 0 bases, with 9 bases spanning the gap. The CDR3 length is 15 residues. The germline CDR1 and CDR2 sequences are SGDLS and YYNGEE. CDR3 coding DNA: TGTGCCAGCAGCGTAGGGGGTTACATGAACACTGAAGCTTTCTTT. Its protein product is CASSVGGYMNTEAFF.

The rearrangement links TRBV19 to TRBJ1-5; perhaps TRBD1 as D (5 bases). Germline V gene sequence: CDR1 LNHDA, CDR2 SQIVND (reference sequence). Trimming stripped 8 bases from V and 3 bases from J, with 14 bases between. CDR3 size: 14 residues. The CDR3 DNA reads TGTGCCAGTGCACCCGGGGGATACAATCAGCCCCAGCATTTT. Amino acids: CASAPGGYNQPQHF.

This clonotype was counted between two and nine times. The rearrangement links TRBV6-2 or TRBV6-3 to TRBJ2-2; no definite D call. The V gene's germline CDR1 is MNHEY and CDR2 SVGEGT. V gave up 2 bases and J gave up 4 bases, with 11 bases separating them. This CDR3 spans 15 amino acids. This CDR3 is CASSYGRPVTGELFF. CDR3 bases: TGTGCCAGCAGTTACGGACGCCCCGTCACCGGGGAGCTGTTTTTT.

The chain combines TRBV5-1 with TRBJ2-3; D may be TRBD2 (7 bases). CDR3 length: 19 amino acids. The V gene lost 0 bases and the J gene lost 0 bases, with 20 bases spanning the gap. In germline, CDR1 is SGHRS, CDR2 YFSETQ. DNA for the CDR3: TGCGCCAGCAGCTTGGAACCCCTATCGGCGGGGGCTAGCACAGATACGCAGTATTTT. It translates to CASSLEPLSAGASTDTQYF.